This entry concerns a single TCR beta chain. Its specificity is unknown. Other DNA sequences from this sample encode an identical CDR3 as well. V gave up 4 bases and J gave up 3 bases, with 13 bases separating them. CDR1 SGHAT and CDR2 FQNNGV come from the germline V gene. The CDR3 has 15 amino acids. This record comes from a study of lymphopenia after photon versus proton radiotherapy. Study-wide points: Relative stability marked proton patients; photon patients lost diversity and naive cells. Oligoclonal CD8+ Temra expansion after nadir drove photon patients' diversity drop.

Clones were sequenced by immunoSEQ multiplex PCR, and TCRdb holds only the in-frame ones, with some missing. The top ten clones hold about 4.4% of a sample with 150,000 or so clones, less than 90% of them seen once. The specimen was peripheral blood, collected from a patient treated with photon-based radiotherapy. The receptor's source is a man aged 45-65 years with gastric cancer. This chain joins TRBV11-2 and TRBJ2-1; weak D call: TRBD2 (6 bases). The CDR3 protein is CASSSSGTGYNEQFF. CDR3 bases: TGTGCCAGCAGCTCCTCCGGGACTGGCTACAATGAGCAGTTCTTC.